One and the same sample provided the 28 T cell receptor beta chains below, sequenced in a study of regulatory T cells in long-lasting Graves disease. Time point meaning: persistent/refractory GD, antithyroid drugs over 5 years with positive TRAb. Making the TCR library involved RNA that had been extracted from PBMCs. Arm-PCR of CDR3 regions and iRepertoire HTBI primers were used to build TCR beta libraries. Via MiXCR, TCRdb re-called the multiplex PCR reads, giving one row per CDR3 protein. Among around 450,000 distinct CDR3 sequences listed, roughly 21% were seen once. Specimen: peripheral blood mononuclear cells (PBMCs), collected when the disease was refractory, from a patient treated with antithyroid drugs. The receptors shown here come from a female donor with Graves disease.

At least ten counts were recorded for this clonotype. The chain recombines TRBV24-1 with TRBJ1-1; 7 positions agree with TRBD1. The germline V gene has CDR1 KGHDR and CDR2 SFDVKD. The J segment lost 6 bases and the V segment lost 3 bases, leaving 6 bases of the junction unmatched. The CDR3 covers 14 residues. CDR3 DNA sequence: TGTGCCACCAGTGATGCCCTCAGGGGGGCTGAAGCTTTCTTT. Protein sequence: CATSDALRGAEAFF.

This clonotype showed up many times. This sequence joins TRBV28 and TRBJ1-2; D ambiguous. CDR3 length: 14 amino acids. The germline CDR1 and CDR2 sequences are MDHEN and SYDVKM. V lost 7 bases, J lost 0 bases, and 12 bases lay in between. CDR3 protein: CASIAGIANYGYTF. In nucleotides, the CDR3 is TGTGCCAGCATCGCAGGAATAGCTAACTATGGCTACACCTTC.

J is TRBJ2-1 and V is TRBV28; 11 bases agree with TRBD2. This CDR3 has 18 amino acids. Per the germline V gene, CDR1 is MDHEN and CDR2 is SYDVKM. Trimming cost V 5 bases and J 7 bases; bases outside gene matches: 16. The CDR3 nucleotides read TGTGCCAGCAGTCGAGATCGTCTTGCTAGCGGGAGGATGAATGAGCAGTTCTTC. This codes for CASSRDRLASGRMNEQFF.

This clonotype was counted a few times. The CDR3 DNA reads TGTGCCAGCAGCACTACAGGGGCCACATACTCCTACGAGCAGTACTTC. Its protein product is CASSTTGATYSYEQYF. The V call is TRBV2, the J call TRBJ2-7; 7 positions agree with TRBD1. The CDR3 has 16 residues. V shed 6 bases and J 0 bases; nucleotides not matched to a gene: 11. Germline CDR1 and CDR2: SNHLY and FYNNEI.

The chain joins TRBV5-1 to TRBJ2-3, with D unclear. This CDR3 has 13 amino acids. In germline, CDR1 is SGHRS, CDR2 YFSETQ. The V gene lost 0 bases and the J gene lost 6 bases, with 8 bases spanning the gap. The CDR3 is CASSLVGEDTQYF. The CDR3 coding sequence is TGCGCCAGCAGCTTGGTGGGTGAGGATACGCAGTATTTT.

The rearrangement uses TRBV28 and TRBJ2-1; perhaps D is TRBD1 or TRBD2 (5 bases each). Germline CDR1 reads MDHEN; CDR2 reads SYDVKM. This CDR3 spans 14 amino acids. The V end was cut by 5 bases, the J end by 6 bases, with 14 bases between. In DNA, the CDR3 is TGTGCCAGCAGTCCGGGATGGGGGAGCAATGAGCAGTTCTTC. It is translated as CASSPGWGSNEQFF. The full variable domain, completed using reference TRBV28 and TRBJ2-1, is DVKVTQSSRYLVKRTGEKVFLECVQDMDHENMFWYRQDPGLGLRLIYFSYDVKMKEKGDIPEGYSVSREKKERFSLILESASTNQTSMYLCASSPGWGSNEQFFGPGTRLTVL.

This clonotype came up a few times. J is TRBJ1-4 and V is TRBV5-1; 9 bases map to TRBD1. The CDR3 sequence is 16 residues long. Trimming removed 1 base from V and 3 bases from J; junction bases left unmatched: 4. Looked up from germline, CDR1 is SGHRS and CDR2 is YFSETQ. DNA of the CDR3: TGCGCCAGCAGCTTGATGACAGGGGGTTCTAATGAAAAACTGTTTTTT. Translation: CASSLMTGGSNEKLFF. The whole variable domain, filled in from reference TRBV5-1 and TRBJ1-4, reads KAGVTQTPRYLIKTRGQQVTLSCSPISGHRSVSWYQQTPGQGLQFLFEYFSETQRNKGNFPGRFSGRQFSNSRSEMNVSTLELGDSALYLCASSLMTGGSNEKLFFGSGTQLSVL.

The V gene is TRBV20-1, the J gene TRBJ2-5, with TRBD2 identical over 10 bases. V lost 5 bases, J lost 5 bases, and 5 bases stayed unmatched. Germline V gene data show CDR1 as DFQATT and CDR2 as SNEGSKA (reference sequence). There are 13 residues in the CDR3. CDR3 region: CSAERGGLETQYF. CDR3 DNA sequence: TGCAGTGCTGAGCGGGGGGGCCTCGAGACCCAGTACTTC.

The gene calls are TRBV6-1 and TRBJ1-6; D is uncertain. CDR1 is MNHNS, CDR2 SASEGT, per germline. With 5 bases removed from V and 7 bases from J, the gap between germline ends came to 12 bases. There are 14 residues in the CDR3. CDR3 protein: CASSPIGENSPLHF. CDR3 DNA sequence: TGTGCCAGCAGTCCAATTGGGGAGAATTCACCCCTCCACTTT.

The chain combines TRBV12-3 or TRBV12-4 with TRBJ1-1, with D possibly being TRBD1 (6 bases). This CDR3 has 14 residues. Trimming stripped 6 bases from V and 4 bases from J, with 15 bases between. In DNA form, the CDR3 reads TGTGCCAGCAGCTACGGGGGGCACTCCACTGAAGCTTTCTTT. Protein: CASSYGGHSTEAFF.

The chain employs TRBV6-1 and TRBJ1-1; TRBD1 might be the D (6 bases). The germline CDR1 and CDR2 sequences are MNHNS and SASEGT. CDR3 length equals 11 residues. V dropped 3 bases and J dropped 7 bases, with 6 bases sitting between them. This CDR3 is CASSEDSEAFF. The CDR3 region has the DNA TGTGCCAGCAGTGAGGACAGTGAAGCTTTCTTT.

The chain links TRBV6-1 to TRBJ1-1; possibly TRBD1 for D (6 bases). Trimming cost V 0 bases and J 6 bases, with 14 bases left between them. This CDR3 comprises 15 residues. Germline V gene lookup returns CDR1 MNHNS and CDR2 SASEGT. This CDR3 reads CASSEAGAPVPEAFF. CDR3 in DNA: TGTGCCAGCAGTGAAGCGGGGGCACCAGTCCCTGAAGCTTTCTTT.

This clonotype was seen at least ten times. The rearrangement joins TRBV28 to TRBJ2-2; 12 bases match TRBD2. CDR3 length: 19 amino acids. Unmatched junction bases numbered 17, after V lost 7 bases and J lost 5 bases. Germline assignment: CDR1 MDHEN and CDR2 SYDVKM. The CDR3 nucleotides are TGTGCCAGCACCCTGACCGGACTAGCGGGGTCGCTGGGAACCGGGGAGCTGTTTTTT. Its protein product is CASTLTGLAGSLGTGELFF.

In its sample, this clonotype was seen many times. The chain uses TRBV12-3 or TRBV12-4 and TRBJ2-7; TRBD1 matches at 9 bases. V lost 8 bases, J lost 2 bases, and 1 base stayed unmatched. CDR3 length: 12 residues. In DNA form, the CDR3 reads TGTGCCAGCGGACAGGGGACCTACGAGCAGTACTTC. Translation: CASGQGTYEQYF.

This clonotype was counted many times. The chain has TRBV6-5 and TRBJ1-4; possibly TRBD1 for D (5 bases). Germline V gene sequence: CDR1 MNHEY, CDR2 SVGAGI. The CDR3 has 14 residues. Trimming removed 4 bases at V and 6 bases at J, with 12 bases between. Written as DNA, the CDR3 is TGTGCCAGCAGTTGGGACGGAGGAGATGAAAAACTGTTTTTT. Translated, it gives CASSWDGGDEKLFF.

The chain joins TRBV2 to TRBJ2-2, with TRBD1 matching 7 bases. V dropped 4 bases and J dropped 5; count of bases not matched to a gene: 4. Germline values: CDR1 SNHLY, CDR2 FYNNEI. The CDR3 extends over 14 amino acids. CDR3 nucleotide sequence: TGTGCCAGCAGTGCGGGACAGCGGACCGGGGAGCTGTTTTTT. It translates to CASSAGQRTGELFF.

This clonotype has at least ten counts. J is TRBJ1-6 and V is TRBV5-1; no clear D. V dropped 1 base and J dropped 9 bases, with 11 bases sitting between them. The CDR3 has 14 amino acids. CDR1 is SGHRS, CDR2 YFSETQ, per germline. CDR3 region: CASSLNTQSSPLHF. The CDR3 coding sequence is TGCGCCAGCAGCTTGAACACCCAGAGTTCACCCCTCCACTTT.

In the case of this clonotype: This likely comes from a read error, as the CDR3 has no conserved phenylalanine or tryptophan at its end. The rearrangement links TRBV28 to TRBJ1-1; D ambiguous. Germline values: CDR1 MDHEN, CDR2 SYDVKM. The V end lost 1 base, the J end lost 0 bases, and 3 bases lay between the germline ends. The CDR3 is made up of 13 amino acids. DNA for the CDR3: TGTGCCAGCAGTTTATTTGTGAACACTGAAGCTTTCTCT. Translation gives CASSLFVNTEAFS.

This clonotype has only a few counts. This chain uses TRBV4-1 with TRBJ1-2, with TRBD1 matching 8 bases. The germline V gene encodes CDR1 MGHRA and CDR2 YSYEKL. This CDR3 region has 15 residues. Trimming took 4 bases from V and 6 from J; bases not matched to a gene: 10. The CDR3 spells CASSRPDRAGHGYTF. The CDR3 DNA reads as TGCGCCAGCAGCCGCCCGGACAGGGCAGGCCATGGCTACACCTTC.

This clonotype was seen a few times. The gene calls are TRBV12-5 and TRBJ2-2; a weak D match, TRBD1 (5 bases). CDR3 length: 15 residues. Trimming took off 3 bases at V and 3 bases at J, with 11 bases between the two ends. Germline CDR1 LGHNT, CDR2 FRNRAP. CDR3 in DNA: TGTGCTAGTGGTTTCTCCCAGGGTTACACCGGGGAGCTGTTTTTT. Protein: CASGFSQGYTGELFF. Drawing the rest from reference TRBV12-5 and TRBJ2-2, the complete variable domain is DARVTQTPRHKVTEMGQEVTMRCQPILGHNTVFWYRQTMMQGLELLAYFRNRAPLDDSGMPKDRFSAEMPDATLATLKIQPSEPRDSAVYFCASGFSQGYTGELFFGEGSRLTVL.

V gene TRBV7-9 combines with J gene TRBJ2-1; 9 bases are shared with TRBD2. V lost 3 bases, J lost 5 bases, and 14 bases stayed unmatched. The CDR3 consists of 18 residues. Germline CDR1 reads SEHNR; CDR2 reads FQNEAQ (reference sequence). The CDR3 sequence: CASSFVWEREAQNNEQFF. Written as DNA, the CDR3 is TGTGCCAGCAGCTTTGTGTGGGAGCGGGAGGCACAAAACAATGAGCAGTTCTTC. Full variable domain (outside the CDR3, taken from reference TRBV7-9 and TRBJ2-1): DTGVSQNPRHKITKRGQNVTFRCDPISEHNRLYWYRQTLGQGPEFLTYFQNEAQLEKSRLLSDRFSAERPKGSFSTLEIQRTEQGDSAMYLCASSFVWEREAQNNEQFFGPGTRLTVL.

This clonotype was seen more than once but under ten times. This CDR3 reads CSVDTRSKGYTF. The DNA for the CDR3 is TGCAGCGTTGATACCCGTTCGAAGGGGTACACCTTC. V gene TRBV29-1 combines with J gene TRBJ1-2; maybe TRBD1 (5 bases). The CDR3 extends over 12 amino acids. The V end lost 3 bases, the J end lost 11 bases, and 16 bases lay between the germline ends. CDR1 and CDR2 from the germline V gene are SQVTM and ANQGSEA.

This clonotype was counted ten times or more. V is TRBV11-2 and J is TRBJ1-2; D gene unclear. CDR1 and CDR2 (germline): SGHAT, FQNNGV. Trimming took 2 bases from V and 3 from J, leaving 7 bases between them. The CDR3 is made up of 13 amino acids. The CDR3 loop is CASSLLHHYGYTF. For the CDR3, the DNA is TGTGCCAGCAGCTTATTACACCACTATGGCTACACCTTC. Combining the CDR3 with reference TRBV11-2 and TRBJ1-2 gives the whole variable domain EAGVAQSPRYKIIEKRQSVAFWCNPISGHATLYWYQQILGQGPKLLIQFQNNGVVDDSQLPKDRFSAERLKGVDSTLKIQPAKLEDSAVYLCASSLLHHYGYTFGSGTRLTVV.

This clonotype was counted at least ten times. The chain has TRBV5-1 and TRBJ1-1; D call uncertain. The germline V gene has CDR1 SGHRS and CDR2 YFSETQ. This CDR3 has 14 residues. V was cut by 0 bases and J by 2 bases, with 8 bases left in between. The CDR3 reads CASSLAGINTEAFF. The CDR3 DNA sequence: TGCGCCAGCAGCTTGGCGGGAATAAACACTGAAGCTTTCTTT. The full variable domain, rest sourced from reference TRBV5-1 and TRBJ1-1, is KAGVTQTPRYLIKTRGQQVTLSCSPISGHRSVSWYQQTPGQGLQFLFEYFSETQRNKGNFPGRFSGRQFSNSRSEMNVSTLELGDSALYLCASSLAGINTEAFFGQGTRLTVV.

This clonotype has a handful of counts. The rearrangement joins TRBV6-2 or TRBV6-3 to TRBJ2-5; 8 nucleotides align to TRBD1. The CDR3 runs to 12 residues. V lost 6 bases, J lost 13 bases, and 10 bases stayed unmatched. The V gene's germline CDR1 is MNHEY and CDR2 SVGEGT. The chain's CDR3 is CASSPDRGPRYF. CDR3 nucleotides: TGTGCCAGCAGCCCTGACAGGGGCCCCCGGTACTTC.

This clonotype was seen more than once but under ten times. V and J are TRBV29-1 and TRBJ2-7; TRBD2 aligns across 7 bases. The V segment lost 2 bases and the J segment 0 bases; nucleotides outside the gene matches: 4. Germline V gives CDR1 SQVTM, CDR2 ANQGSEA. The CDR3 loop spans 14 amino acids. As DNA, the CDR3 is TGCAGCGTTGAATCTTCTAGCGGCTCCTACGAGCAGTACTTC. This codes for CSVESSSGSYEQYF.

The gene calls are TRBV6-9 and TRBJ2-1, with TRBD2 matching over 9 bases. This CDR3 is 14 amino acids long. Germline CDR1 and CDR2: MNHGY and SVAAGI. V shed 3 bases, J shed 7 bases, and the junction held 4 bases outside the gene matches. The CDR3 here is CASSYAGGWNEQFF. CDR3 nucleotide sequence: TGTGCCAGCAGTTACGCGGGAGGGTGGAATGAGCAGTTCTTC.

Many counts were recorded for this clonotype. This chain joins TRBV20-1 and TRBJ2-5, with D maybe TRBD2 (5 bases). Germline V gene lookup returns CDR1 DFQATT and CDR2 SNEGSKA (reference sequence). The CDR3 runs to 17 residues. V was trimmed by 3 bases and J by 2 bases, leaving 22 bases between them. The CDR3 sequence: CSASPRVDPPGQETQYF. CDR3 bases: TGCAGTGCTAGCCCCCGAGTCGACCCTCCGGGACAAGAGACCCAGTACTTC.